Shown below are 4 T cell receptor beta chains from a single sample sequenced in a study of T-cell reconstitution after alpha-beta-depleted transplantation in children. Unique molecular identifiers tagged the TCRbeta library. TCRdb reprocessed the PCR reads with MiXCR, giving one entry per CDR3 protein. Of roughly 220,000 distinct CDR3 sequences listed, around 12% are singletons. The sample consisted of PBMCs from the stem cell graft donor, taken from the stem cell graft. These receptors originate from a human donor who donated a stem cell graft to a child with acute lymphoblastic leukemia.

This clonotype was counted a single time. The V gene is TRBV6-5, the J gene TRBJ1-2, with D possibly matching TRBD1 (5 bases). Trimming took 2 bases from V and 2 from J, leaving 9 bases between them. Germline assignment: CDR1 MNHEY and CDR2 SVGAGI. There are 14 residues in the CDR3. The CDR3 reads CASSYRQGNYGYTF. In DNA, the CDR3 is TGTGCCAGCAGTTACCGTCAGGGAAACTATGGCTACACCTTC.

Ten or more counts support this clonotype. The J gene is TRBJ1-2, the V gene TRBV12-3 or TRBV12-4; D not resolved. The germline V and J ends were trimmed by 8 bases and 3 bases, with 10 bases remaining between them. This CDR3 spans 12 amino acids. Here the CDR3 reads CASSAGHYGYTF. The CDR3 nucleotides read TGTGCCAGCTCGGCCGGGCACTATGGCTACACCTTC.

V gene TRBV7-2 combines with J gene TRBJ1-5, with D uncertain. Trimming cost V 6 bases and J 1 base, with 10 bases left between them. Germline CDR1 and CDR2: SGHTA and FQGNSA. This CDR3 comprises 14 residues. CDR3 in amino acids: CASSHPGSNQPQHF. The CDR3 DNA sequence: TGTGCCAGCAGTCATCCGGGGAGCAATCAGCCCCAGCATTTT. Looking up the rest from reference TRBV7-2 and TRBJ1-5 gives the full variable domain: GAGVSQSPSNKVTEKGKDVELRCDPISGHTALYWYRQSLGQGLEFLIYFQGNSAPDKSGLPSDRFSAERTGGSVSTLTIQRTQQEDSAVYLCASSHPGSNQPQHFGDGTRLSIL.

This clonotype was seen repeatedly, ten times or more. The V and J genes are TRBV7-2 and TRBJ2-7, with D unresolved. V lost 1 base and J 5 bases, leaving 9 bases between the germline ends. Germline CDR1 SGHTA, CDR2 FQGNSA. The CDR3 has 13 residues. The CDR3 nucleotides read TGTGCCAGCAGCTTAGTAACGTACCACGAGCAGTACTTC. Protein sequence: CASSLVTYHEQYF. Together with reference TRBV7-2 and TRBJ2-7, the CDR3 gives the full variable domain: GAGVSQSPSNKVTEKGKDVELRCDPISGHTALYWYRQSLGQGLEFLIYFQGNSAPDKSGLPSDRFSAERTGGSVSTLTIQRTQQEDSAVYLCASSLVTYHEQYFGPGTRLTVT.